This T cell receptor (beta chain) was sequenced for a study of cytomegalovirus exposure and HLA in healthy donors. This CDR3 is built from 13 residues. The V and J ends lost 3 bases and 0 bases respectively, with 2 bases between them. Germline CDR1 MNHEY, CDR2 SMNVEV (reference sequence). Of note for this clone: Its antigen is currently unknown.

With 60 Vbeta and 13 Jbeta primers, the PCR was carried out. Sequencing was performed with immunoSEQ multiplex PCR; in TCRdb, only in-frame clones are kept and a portion is missing. The repertoire consists of about 140,000 clones, with 77% occurring once and the leading ten covering around 1.6%. Study observations and caveats: In most subjects, TCR beta sequences reportedly gave accurate predictions of HLA-A and HLA-B alleles. In a later analysis, TCR association rates varied by HLA locus: DRB1 most, HLA-C fewest.

The TCR originated in a female donor in good health and CMV-seronegative. The chain employs TRBV27 and TRBJ2-2, with no clear D. Sequenced input: PBMCs. CDR3 DNA: TGTGCCAGCAGTTTCGCGAACACCGGGGAGCTGTTTTTT. Its protein is CASSFANTGELFF.